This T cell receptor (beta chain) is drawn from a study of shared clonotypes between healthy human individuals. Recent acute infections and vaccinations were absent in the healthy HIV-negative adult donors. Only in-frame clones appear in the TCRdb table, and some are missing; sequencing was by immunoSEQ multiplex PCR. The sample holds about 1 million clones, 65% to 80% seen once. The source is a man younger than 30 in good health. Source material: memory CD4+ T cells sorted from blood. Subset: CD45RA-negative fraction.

CDR3: CAWSVPASGNEQYF. CDR3 in DNA: TGTGCCTGGAGTGTACCGGCCAGTGGGAACGAGCAGTACTTC. The chain combines TRBV30 with TRBJ2-5; no clear D gene. The J call is in doubt because the DNA end fits TRBJ2-7 better. The CDR3 consists of 14 residues. The germline V gene has CDR1 GTSNPN and CDR2 SVGIG (reference sequence).